This TCR beta chain was captured in a study of T cell clones after liver transplantation. Background on the study: Third-party-reactive TCRbeta sequences from pre-transplant mixed lymphocyte reactions served as antigen-independent comparators. Apart from three HCV-positive recipients, transplants were for non-autoimmune, non-viral reasons.

Regarding this clone: Its target is not known.

TCRdb keeps only in-frame clones here, not all; method: immunoSEQ multiplex PCR. Counted here are roughly 80,000 clones, roughly 80% occurring once; the ten biggest clones make up around 0.45%. Overall study findings and caveats: The donor-reactive repertoire was only partly measurable in a couple of subjects, lacking donor cells.

This sequence originates from a human patient who received a liver transplant. Some T cells may have come from the graft donor. The sample was CD4+ T cells from blood, taken around 45 months after liver transplant.

The DNA for the CDR3 is TGTGCCAGTAGTATTAGGTCAGGGGGTACTGAAGCTTTCTTT. It yields the protein CASSIRSGGTEAFF. J is TRBJ1-1 and V is TRBV19; 7 nucleotides match TRBD1. The germline V gene encodes CDR1 LNHDA and CDR2 SQIVND (reference sequence). The CDR3 contains 14 residues. V was clipped by 3 bases and J by 5 bases; unmatched bases: 6.